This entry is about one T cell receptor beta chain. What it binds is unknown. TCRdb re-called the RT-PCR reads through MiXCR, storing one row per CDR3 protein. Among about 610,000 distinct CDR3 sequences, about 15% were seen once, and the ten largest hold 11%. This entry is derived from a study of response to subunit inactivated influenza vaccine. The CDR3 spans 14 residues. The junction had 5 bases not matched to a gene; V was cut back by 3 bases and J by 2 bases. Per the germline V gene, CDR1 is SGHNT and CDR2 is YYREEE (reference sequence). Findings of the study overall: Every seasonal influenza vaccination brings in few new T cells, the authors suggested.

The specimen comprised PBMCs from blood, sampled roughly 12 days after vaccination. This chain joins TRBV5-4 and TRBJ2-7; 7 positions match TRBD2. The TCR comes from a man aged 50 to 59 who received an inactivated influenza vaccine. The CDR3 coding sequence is TGTGCCAGCAGCTCAGGGACTACTCCCTACGAGCAGTACTTC. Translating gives CASSSGTTPYEQYF.